This TCR beta chain was obtained from a study of blood T cells in healthy people across ages. The CDR3 is made up of 14 amino acids. Germline CDR1 SQVTM, CDR2 ANQGSEA. For the second PCR, which ran for about 7 to 11 cycles, a sample-barcoded 5' primer and a J-beta primer mix were used. Each CDR3 protein is one row after TCRdb ran MiXCR on the 5' RACE reads. The sample contains about 640,000 distinct CDR3 sequences, 58% of which appear only once. This sequence was found in a man between 60 and 75 years old in good health. The sequencing input was blood. The genes are TRBV29-1 and TRBJ2-7, with D possibly matching TRBD2 (6 bases). The J call could be wrong; TRBJ2-5 is a better fit for the DNA end. CDR3 region: CSVERVNDGETQYF. The CDR3, as DNA: TGCAGCGTGGAGCGGGTCAATGATGGGGAGACCCAGTACTTC.